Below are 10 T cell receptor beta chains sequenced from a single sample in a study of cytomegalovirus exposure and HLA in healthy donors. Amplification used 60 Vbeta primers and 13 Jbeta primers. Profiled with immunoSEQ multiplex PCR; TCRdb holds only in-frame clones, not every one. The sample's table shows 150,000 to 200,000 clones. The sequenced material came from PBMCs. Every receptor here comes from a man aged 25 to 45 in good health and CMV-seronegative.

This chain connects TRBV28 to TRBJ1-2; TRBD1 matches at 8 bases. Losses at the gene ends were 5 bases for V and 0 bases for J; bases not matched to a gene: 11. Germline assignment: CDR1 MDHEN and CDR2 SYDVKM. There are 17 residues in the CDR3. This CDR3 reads CASSGQGSLHSNYGYTF. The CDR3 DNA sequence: TGTGCCAGCAGTGGACAGGGCAGCCTGCATTCTAACTATGGCTACACCTTC.

The CDR3 reads CSVVEGSNQPQHF. In nucleotides, the CDR3 is TGCAGCGTTGTGGAGGGGAGCAATCAGCCCCAGCATTTT. V and J are TRBV29-1 and TRBJ1-5; possibly TRBD1 for D (5 bases). V shed 4 bases and J shed 1 base, with 8 bases lying between them. This CDR3 spans 13 amino acids. The V gene's germline CDR1 is SQVTM and CDR2 ANQGSEA.

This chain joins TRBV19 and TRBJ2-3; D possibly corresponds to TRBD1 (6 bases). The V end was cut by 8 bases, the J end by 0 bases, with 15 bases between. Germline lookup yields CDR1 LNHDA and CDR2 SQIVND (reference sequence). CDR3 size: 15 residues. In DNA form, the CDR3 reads TGTGCCAGTGCCAGGGGAATTTCTAGCACAGATACGCAGTATTTT. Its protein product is CASARGISSTDTQYF.

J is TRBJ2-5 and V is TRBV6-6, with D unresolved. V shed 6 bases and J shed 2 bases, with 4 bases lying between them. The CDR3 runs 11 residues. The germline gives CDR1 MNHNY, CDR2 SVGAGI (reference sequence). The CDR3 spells CASRLQETQYF. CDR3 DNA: TGTGCCAGCAGGTTACAAGAGACCCAGTACTTC.

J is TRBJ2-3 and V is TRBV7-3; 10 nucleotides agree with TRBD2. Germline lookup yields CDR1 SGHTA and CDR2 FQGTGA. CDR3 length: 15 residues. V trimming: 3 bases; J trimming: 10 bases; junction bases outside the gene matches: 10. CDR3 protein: CASSFRASGREAQYF. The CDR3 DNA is TGTGCCAGCAGCTTTCGTGCTAGCGGGAGAGAGGCGCAGTATTTT.

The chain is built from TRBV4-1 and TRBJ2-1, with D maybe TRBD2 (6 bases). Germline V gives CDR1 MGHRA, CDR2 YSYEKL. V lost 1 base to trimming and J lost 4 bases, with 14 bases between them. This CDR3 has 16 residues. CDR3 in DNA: TGCGCCAGCAGCCAAGCGTCCGGGACTTTGTACAATGAGCAGTTCTTC. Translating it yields CASSQASGTLYNEQFF.

CDR3: CASTESGQGGDTQYF. CDR3 nucleotides: TGTGCCAGCACCGAATCGGGACAGGGGGGAGATACGCAGTATTTT. J is TRBJ2-3 and V is TRBV6-5; 11 nucleotides agree with TRBD1. The CDR3 spans 15 residues. After removal of 7 bases from V and 5 bases from J, the junction contained 8 bases not matched to a gene. Germline V gene lookup returns CDR1 MNHEY and CDR2 SVGAGI.

CDR3 region: CATSRERVEQFF. Written as DNA, the CDR3 is TGTGCCACCAGCAGAGAACGGGTGGAGCAGTTCTTC. The J gene is TRBJ2-1, the V gene TRBV15; no reliable D call. This CDR3 contains 12 residues. V was shortened by 0 bases and J by 10 bases, with 7 bases between the two germline ends. Germline CDR1 and CDR2: LNHNV and YYDKDF (reference sequence).

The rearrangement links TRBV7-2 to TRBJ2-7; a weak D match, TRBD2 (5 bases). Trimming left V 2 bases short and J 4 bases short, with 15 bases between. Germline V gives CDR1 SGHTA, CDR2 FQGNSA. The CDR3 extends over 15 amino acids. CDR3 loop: CASSLRTPGVYEQYF. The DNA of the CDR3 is TGTGCCAGCAGCTTAAGAACACCCGGGGTGTACGAGCAGTACTTC.

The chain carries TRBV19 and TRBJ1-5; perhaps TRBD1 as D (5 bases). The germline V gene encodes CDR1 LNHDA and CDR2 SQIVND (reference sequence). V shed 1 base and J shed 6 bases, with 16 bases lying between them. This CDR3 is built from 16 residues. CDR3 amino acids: CASSIGGVTSRQPQHF. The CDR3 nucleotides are TGTGCCAGTAGTATAGGGGGCGTAACGAGTCGTCAGCCCCAGCATTTT.